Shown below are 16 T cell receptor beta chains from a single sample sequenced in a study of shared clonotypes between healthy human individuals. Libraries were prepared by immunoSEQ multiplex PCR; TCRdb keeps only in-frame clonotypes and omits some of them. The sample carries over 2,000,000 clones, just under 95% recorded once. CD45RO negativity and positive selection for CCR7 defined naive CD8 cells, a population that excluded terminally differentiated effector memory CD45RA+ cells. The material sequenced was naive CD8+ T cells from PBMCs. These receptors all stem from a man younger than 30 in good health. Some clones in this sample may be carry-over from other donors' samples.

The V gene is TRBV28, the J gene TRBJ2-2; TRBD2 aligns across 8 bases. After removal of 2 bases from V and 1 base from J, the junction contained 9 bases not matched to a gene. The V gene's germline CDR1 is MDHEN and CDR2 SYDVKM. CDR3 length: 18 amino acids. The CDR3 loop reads CASSLPTGTRQNTGELFF. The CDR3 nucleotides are TGTGCCAGCAGTTTACCCACCGGGACTAGACAGAACACCGGGGAGCTGTTTTTT.

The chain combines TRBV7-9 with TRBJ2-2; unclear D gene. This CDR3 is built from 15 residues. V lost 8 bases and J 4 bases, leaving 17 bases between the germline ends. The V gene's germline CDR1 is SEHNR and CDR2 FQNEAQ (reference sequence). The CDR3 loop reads CASPRVPSSTGELFF. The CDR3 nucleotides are TGTGCCAGCCCCCGAGTACCTTCGAGCACCGGGGAGCTGTTTTTT.

CDR3 sequence: CASSEWGLADNEQFF. CDR3 sequence (DNA): TGTGCCAGCAGTGAATGGGGGCTAGCGGACAATGAGCAGTTCTTC. This chain joins TRBV25-1 and TRBJ2-1; TRBD2 might be the D (7 bases). From germline, CDR1 is MGHDK and CDR2 SYGVNS. Trimming left V 1 base short and J 5 bases short, with 12 bases between. This CDR3 spans 15 amino acids. The whole variable domain, remainder taken from reference TRBV25-1 and TRBJ2-1, is EADIYQTPRYLVIGTGKKITLECSQTMGHDKMYWYQQDPGMELHLIHYSYGVNSTEKGDLSSESTVSRIRTEHFPLTLESARPSHTSQYLCASSEWGLADNEQFFGPGTRLTVL.

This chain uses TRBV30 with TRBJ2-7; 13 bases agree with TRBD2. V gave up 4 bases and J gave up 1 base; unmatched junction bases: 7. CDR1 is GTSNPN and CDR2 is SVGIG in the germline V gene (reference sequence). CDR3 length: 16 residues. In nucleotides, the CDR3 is TGTGCCTGGAATCCCGGACTAGCGGGAGCGTCCTACGAGCAGTACTTC. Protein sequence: CAWNPGLAGASYEQYF.

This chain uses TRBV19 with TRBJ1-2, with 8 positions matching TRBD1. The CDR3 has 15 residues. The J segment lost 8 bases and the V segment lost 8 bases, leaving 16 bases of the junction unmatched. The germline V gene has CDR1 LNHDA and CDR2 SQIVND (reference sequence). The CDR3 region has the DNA TGTGCCAGTGCCCACCTACTCACAGGGGGAGTCGGCTACACCTTC. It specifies CASAHLLTGGVGYTF.

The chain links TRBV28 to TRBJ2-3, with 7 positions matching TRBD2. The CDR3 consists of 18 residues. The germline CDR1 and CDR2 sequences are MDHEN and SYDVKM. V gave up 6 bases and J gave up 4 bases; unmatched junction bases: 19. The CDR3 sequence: CASRTHGGSERASDTQYF. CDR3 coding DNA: TGTGCCAGCAGGACCCATGGCGGGAGCGAAAGAGCGTCAGATACGCAGTATTTT.

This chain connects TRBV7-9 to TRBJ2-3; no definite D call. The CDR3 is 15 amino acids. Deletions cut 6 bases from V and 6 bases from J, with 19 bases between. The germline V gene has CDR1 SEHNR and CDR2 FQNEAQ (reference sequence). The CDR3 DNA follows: TGTGCCAGCAGTTTTGGGCTCCCCCCCAGCGATACGCAGTATTTT. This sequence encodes CASSFGLPPSDTQYF.

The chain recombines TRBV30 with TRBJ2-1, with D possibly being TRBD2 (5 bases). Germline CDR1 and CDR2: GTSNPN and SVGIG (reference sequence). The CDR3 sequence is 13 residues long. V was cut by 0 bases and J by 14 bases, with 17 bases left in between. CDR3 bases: TGTGCCTGGAGTGTTGGTAGCGCCCAGGCCGAGTTCTTC. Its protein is CAWSVGSAQAEFF.

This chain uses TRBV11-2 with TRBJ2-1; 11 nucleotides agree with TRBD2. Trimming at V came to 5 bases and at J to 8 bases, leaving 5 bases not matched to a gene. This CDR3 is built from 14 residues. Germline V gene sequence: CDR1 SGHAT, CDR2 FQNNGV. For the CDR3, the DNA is TGTGCCAGCAGCACCGGGACTAGCGGCCATGAGCAGTTCTTC. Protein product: CASSTGTSGHEQFF.

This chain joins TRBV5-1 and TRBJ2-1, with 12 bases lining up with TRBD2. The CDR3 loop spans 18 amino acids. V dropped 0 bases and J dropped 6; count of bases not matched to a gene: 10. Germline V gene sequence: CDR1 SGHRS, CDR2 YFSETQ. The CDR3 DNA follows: TGCGCCAGCAGCTTGGCCTGGGCGCCGACTAGCGGGGGCAATGAGCAGTTCTTC. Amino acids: CASSLAWAPTSGGNEQFF.

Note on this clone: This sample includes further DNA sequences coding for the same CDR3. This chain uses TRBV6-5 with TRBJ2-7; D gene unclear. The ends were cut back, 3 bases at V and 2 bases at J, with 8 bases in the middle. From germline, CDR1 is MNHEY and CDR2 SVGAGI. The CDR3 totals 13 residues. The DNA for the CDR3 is TGTGCCAGCAGTTATTCACGGGCCTACGAGCAGTACTTC. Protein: CASSYSRAYEQYF.

CDR3 nucleotide sequence: TGTGCCAGCAGCTTAAACTGGGGGGGCTCCTACGAGCAGTACTTC. Its protein product is CASSLNWGGSYEQYF. The chain employs TRBV7-3 and TRBJ2-7; TRBD2 matches at 7 bases. The CDR3 consists of 15 residues. Germline CDR1 reads SGHTA; CDR2 reads FQGTGA. The junction had 3 bases not matched to a gene; V was cut back by 1 base and J by 0 bases. The full variable domain, with the rest looked up from reference TRBV7-3 and TRBJ2-7, is GAGVSQTPSNKVTEKGKYVELRCDPISGHTALYWYRQSLGQGPEFLIYFQGTGAADDSGLPNDRFFAVRPEGSVSTLKIQRTERGDSAVYLCASSLNWGGSYEQYFGPGTRLTVT.

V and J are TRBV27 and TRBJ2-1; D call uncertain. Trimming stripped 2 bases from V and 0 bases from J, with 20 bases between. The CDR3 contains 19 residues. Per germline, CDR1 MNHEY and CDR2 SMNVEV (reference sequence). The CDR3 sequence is CASSLISPPGGSSYNEQFF. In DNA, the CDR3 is TGTGCCAGCAGTTTAATCTCTCCCCCGGGCGGAAGCTCCTACAATGAGCAGTTCTTC.

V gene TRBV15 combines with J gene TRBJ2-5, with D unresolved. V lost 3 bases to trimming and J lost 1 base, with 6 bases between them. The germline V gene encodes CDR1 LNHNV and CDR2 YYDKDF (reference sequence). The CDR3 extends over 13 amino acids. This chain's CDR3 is CATSSPTQETQYF. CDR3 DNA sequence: TGTGCCACCAGCAGTCCGACCCAAGAGACCCAGTACTTC. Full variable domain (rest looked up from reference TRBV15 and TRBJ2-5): DAMVIQNPRYQVTQFGKPVTLSCSQTLNHNVMYWYQQKSSQAPKLLFHYYDKDFNNEADTPDNFQSRRPNTSFCFLDIRSPGLGDTAMYLCATSSPTQETQYFGPGTRLLVL.

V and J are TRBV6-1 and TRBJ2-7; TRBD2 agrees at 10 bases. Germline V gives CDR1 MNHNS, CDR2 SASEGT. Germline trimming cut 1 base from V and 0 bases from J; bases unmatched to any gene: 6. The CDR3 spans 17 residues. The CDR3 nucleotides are TGTGCCAGCAGTGAAGAATTGGGGACTAGCGTCTCCTACGAGCAGTACTTC. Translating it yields CASSEELGTSVSYEQYF.

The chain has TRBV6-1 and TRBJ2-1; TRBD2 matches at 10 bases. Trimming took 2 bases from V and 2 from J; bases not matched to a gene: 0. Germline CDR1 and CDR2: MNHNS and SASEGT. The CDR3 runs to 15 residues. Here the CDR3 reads CASSETSGTYNEQFF. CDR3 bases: TGTGCCAGCAGTGAAACTAGCGGGACCTACAATGAGCAGTTCTTC.